These 26 T cell receptor beta chains originate from one sample sequenced in a study of blood T cell repertoires in COVID-19. The data were produced by immunoSEQ multiplex PCR, yet TCRdb's version contains in-frame clones alone and is incomplete. Counted here are 120,000 or so clones, over 60% occurring once; the ten biggest clones make up about 6.6%. Specimen: peripheral blood. The receptors derive from a man aged 70 or older with acute or convalescent COVID-19.

This chain connects TRBV7-9 to TRBJ2-7, with 7 bases that match TRBD2. This CDR3 comprises 14 residues. The V and J ends lost 5 bases and 3 bases, in that order; junction bases with no gene match: 7. CDR1 and CDR2 (germline): SEHNR, FQNEAQ (reference sequence). The CDR3 loop is CASSAATGGYEQYF. CDR3 bases: TGTGCCAGCAGCGCGGCCACGGGGGGCTACGAGCAGTACTTC.

The J gene is TRBJ1-2, the V gene TRBV10-3, with 7 bases matching TRBD1. Germline-derived CDR1 and CDR2 are ENHRY and SYGVKD. V shed 4 bases and J 1 base; nucleotides not matched to a gene: 6. The CDR3 length is 15 residues. The CDR3 sequence: CAISVRDSLNYGYTF. DNA for the CDR3: TGTGCCATCAGTGTGAGGGACAGCCTTAACTATGGCTACACCTTC.

The chain carries TRBV28 and TRBJ2-3, with 9 bases identical to TRBD1. With 6 bases clipped from V and 4 bases from J, the junction kept 11 bases outside the gene matches. The length of the CDR3 is 16 residues. Germline V gene lookup returns CDR1 MDHEN and CDR2 SYDVKM. CDR3 sequence (DNA): TGTGCCAGCAGCTACCCCCCGGGACAGGGCCCAGATACGCAGTATTTT. It specifies CASSYPPGQGPDTQYF. The full variable domain, its missing parts supplied by reference TRBV28 and TRBJ2-3, is DVKVTQSSRYLVKRTGEKVFLECVQDMDHENMFWYRQDPGLGLRLIYFSYDVKMKEKGDIPEGYSVSREKKERFSLILESASTNQTSMYLCASSYPPGQGPDTQYFGPGTRLTVL.

The rearrangement uses TRBV6-5 and TRBJ1-6; maybe TRBD1 (5 bases). This CDR3 contains 14 residues. Germline CDR1 MNHEY, CDR2 SVGAGI. V shed 6 bases and J shed 7 bases, with 13 bases lying between them. The chain's CDR3 is CASRLSGLNSPLHF. As DNA, the CDR3 is TGTGCCAGCAGGCTGTCAGGGCTAAATTCACCCCTCCACTTT.

Points on this clone: Other DNA variants within this sample encode the same CDR3. The chain couples TRBV18 to TRBJ1-2; 8 nucleotides match TRBD1. The CDR3 consists of 19 residues. From germline, CDR1 is KGHSH and CDR2 LQKENI. V lost 3 bases to trimming and J lost 2 bases; unmatched junction nucleotides: 17. The CDR3: CASSPAGTGSRDPNYGYTF. In nucleotides, the CDR3 is TGTGCCAGCTCACCTGCCGGGACAGGAAGTAGGGACCCCAACTATGGCTACACCTTC.

The chain recombines TRBV4-3 with TRBJ2-3; 8 bases agree with TRBD2. Per germline, CDR1 LGHNA and CDR2 YSLEER. CDR3 length equals 20 residues. V dropped 0 bases and J dropped 1; count of bases not matched to a gene: 15. CDR3: CASSQESASGGLGRTDTQYF. As DNA, the CDR3 is TGCGCCAGCAGCCAAGAATCGGCCAGCGGGGGCCTGGGGCGCACAGATACGCAGTATTTT.

This chain joins TRBV6-6 and TRBJ1-5; D call uncertain. Trimming took off 6 bases at V and 2 bases at J, with 8 bases between the two ends. This CDR3 is 13 amino acids long. In germline, CDR1 is MNHNY, CDR2 SVGAGI (reference sequence). The CDR3 loop reads CASRGDGNQPQHF. The CDR3 nucleotides are TGTGCCAGCAGGGGCGACGGCAATCAGCCCCAGCATTTT.

To note about this clone: The junction does not match germline at one end; this may be a read error. The chain combines TRBV5-8 with TRBJ2-7, with a weak D call TRBD2 (5 bases). The CDR3 runs 13 residues. Germline loops: CDR1 SGHTS, CDR2 YDEGEE. The CDR3 nucleotides are TGTGCCAGCAGCTCGCCCTCCGGTTTCGCACGGGGTTTC. Amino acids: CASSSPSGFARGF.

The chain recombines TRBV27 with TRBJ1-1; 7 bases match TRBD1. CDR3 length: 13 residues. J was trimmed by 9 bases and V by 2 bases; bases with no gene match: 6. Germline CDR1 and CDR2: MNHEY and SMNVEV (reference sequence). The CDR3 loop is CASSLERGRKAFF. Here the CDR3 DNA reads TGTGCCAGCAGTTTAGAAAGGGGGCGGAAAGCTTTCTTT.

The J gene is TRBJ2-7, the V gene TRBV5-1; possible D gene TRBD1, 5 bases. Germline CDR1 SGHRS, CDR2 YFSETQ. V was pared by 2 bases and J by 0 bases, with 9 bases between. There are 14 residues in the CDR3. The CDR3 sequence is CASSFIGHSYEQYF. As DNA, the CDR3 is TGCGCCAGCAGCTTTATTGGACACTCCTACGAGCAGTACTTC.

This rearrangement joins TRBV3-1 (or the pseudogene TRBV3-2) to TRBJ2-2; D is possibly TRBD2 (6 bases). The V gene lost 3 bases and the J gene lost 3 bases, with 14 bases spanning the gap. The CDR3 consists of 16 residues. Germline CDR1 LGHDT, CDR2 YNNKEL (reference sequence). The CDR3 region is CASSHAWREYTGELFF. CDR3 DNA: TGTGCCAGCAGCCACGCCTGGCGGGAATACACCGGGGAGCTGTTTTTT.

CDR3 residues: CASSDNPNTGELFF. CDR3 nucleotides: TGTGCCAGTAGCGACAACCCGAACACCGGGGAGCTGTTTTTT. V usage is TRBV19 and J usage is TRBJ2-2; D gene unclear. Between the trimmed V and J ends, which lost 6 bases and 0 bases, there was a span of 8 bases. Germline V gene sequence: CDR1 LNHDA, CDR2 SQIVND (reference sequence). This CDR3 has 14 residues.

The V call is TRBV30, the J call TRBJ1-5; D gene uncertain. V gave up 0 bases and J gave up 4 bases, with 10 bases separating them. Germline V lookup: CDR1 GTSNPN, CDR2 SVGIG (reference sequence). This CDR3 contains 14 residues. The CDR3 bases are TGTGCCTGGAGTGTGGCGACGGGGAATCAGCCCCAGCATTTT. This codes for CAWSVATGNQPQHF.

This clone appeared a few times. The rearrangement joins TRBV5-4 to TRBJ2-7; TRBD2 agrees at 9 bases. Germline V CDR1 and CDR2: SGHNT, YYREEE (reference sequence). V was clipped by 0 bases and J by 7 bases; unmatched bases: 8. This CDR3 has 15 residues. The CDR3 here is CASSLASGKLGEQYF. In DNA, the CDR3 is TGTGCCAGCAGCTTGGCTAGCGGGAAGTTAGGGGAGCAGTACTTC.

V and J are TRBV3-1 (or the pseudogene TRBV3-2) and TRBJ2-4; TRBD2 is a possible D gene (5 bases). Germline assignment: CDR1 LGHDT and CDR2 YNNKEL (reference sequence). V lost 1 base and J 7 bases, leaving 5 bases between the germline ends. The length of the CDR3 is 12 residues. In DNA form, the CDR3 reads TGTGCCAGCAGCCAAGCGGGGAACATTCAGTACTTC. It is translated as CASSQAGNIQYF.

The chain combines TRBV15 with TRBJ1-4, with 8 positions matching TRBD1. The CDR3 is 15 residues long. The ends lost 5 bases at V and 5 bases at J; junction bases unmatched: 7. From germline, CDR1 is LNHNV and CDR2 YYDKDF (reference sequence). The CDR3 DNA reads TGTGCCACCAGCCCCCGGCAGGGGGCCAATGAAAAACTGTTTTTT. Amino acid sequence: CATSPRQGANEKLFF. Combining the CDR3 with reference TRBV15 and TRBJ1-4 gives the whole variable domain DAMVIQNPRYQVTQFGKPVTLSCSQTLNHNVMYWYQQKSSQAPKLLFHYYDKDFNNEADTPDNFQSRRPNTSFCFLDIRSPGLGDTAMYLCATSPRQGANEKLFFGSGTQLSVL.

The rearrangement joins TRBV29-1 to TRBJ1-2; a possible D gene is TRBD1 (6 bases). The CDR3 is made up of 12 amino acids. Germline V gene lookup returns CDR1 SQVTM and CDR2 ANQGSEA. V was cut by 1 base and J by 8 bases, with 11 bases left in between. CDR3 nucleotides: TGCAGCGTTGAAGCCAGGGGCGGGGGCTACACCTTC. Amino acids: CSVEARGGGYTF.

This chain uses TRBV11-2 with TRBJ1-1; D gene unclear. The CDR3 runs 13 residues. The germline gives CDR1 SGHAT, CDR2 FQNNGV. V lost 0 bases and J lost 11, with 13 bases in between. This chain's CDR3 is CASSLDRITGAFF. The CDR3 coding sequence is TGTGCCAGCAGCTTAGATCGCATTACGGGGGCTTTCTTT.

The gene calls are TRBV30 and TRBJ2-5; no clear D gene. The CDR3 is 11 amino acids. V was trimmed by 6 bases and J by 4 bases, leaving 9 bases between them. Germline CDR1 and CDR2: GTSNPN and SVGIG (reference sequence). CDR3 nucleotides: TGTGCCTGCCGTAGAGTAGAGACCCAGTACTTC. The encoded protein is CACRRVETQYF.

The chain links TRBV5-1 to TRBJ1-2; possibly TRBD1 for D (6 bases). Germline loops: CDR1 SGHRS, CDR2 YFSETQ. The ends were cut back, 0 bases at V and 5 bases at J, with 23 bases in the middle. The CDR3 runs 18 residues. CDR3 in DNA: TGCGCCAGCAGCTTGGAATTGTGGGGGCAGGAGGAAGATTATGGCTACACCTTC. Protein product: CASSLELWGQEEDYGYTF.

This clone was counted once. The rearrangement joins TRBV28 to TRBJ2-1; D is perhaps TRBD2 (6 bases). This CDR3 has 12 residues. The V gene's germline CDR1 is MDHEN and CDR2 SYDVKM. Trimming left V 11 bases short and J 1 base short, with 9 bases between. CDR3 loop: CAFGGSYNEQFF. CDR3 coding DNA: TGTGCCTTTGGGGGGTCCTACAATGAGCAGTTCTTC.

The genes are TRBV7-2 and TRBJ2-1, with D uncertain. CDR1 is SGHTA, CDR2 FQGNSA, per germline. V lost 1 base and J lost 0, with 4 bases in between. The CDR3 spans 14 residues. CDR3 DNA: TGTGCCAGCAGCTTAGGGAGCTCCTACAATGAGCAGTTCTTC. It is translated as CASSLGSSYNEQFF. The whole variable domain, remainder taken from reference TRBV7-2 and TRBJ2-1, is GAGVSQSPSNKVTEKGKDVELRCDPISGHTALYWYRQSLGQGLEFLIYFQGNSAPDKSGLPSDRFSAERTGGSVSTLTIQRTQQEDSAVYLCASSLGSSYNEQFFGPGTRLTVL.

The V gene is TRBV7-9, the J gene TRBJ1-6; 8 bases line up with TRBD1. Germline values: CDR1 SEHNR, CDR2 FQNEAQ (reference sequence). V dropped 4 bases and J dropped 7; count of bases not matched to a gene: 3. The CDR3 extends over 14 amino acids. CDR3 amino acids: CASSSGQGNSPLHF. In nucleotides, the CDR3 is TGTGCCAGCAGCTCTGGACAGGGAAATTCACCCCTCCACTTT. Full variable domain (missing parts from reference TRBV7-9 and TRBJ1-6): DTGVSQNPRHKITKRGQNVTFRCDPISEHNRLYWYRQTLGQGPEFLTYFQNEAQLEKSRLLSDRFSAERPKGSFSTLEIQRTEQGDSAMYLCASSSGQGNSPLHFGNGTRLTVT.

The chain recombines TRBV18 with TRBJ2-1, with 10 bases aligning to TRBD2. Germline trimming cut 4 bases from V and 9 bases from J; bases unmatched to any gene: 12. The CDR3 is 16 amino acids. CDR1 KGHSH and CDR2 LQKENI come from the germline V gene. The CDR3 DNA sequence: TGTGCCAGCTCACTGGAAGGAGCGGGAGGGACAGGTGAGCAGTTCTTC. Protein product: CASSLEGAGGTGEQFF.

The gene calls are TRBV6-5 and TRBJ2-7; TRBD2 agrees at 8 bases. Germline CDR1 is MNHEY and CDR2 is SVGAGI. CDR3 length equals 14 residues. J lost 1 base, V lost 7 bases, and 6 bases had no gene match. The CDR3 spells CASTETSGSYEQYF. CDR3 DNA sequence: TGTGCCAGCACCGAAACTAGCGGATCCTACGAGCAGTACTTC.

This clone was counted at least ten times. The chain employs TRBV28 and TRBJ2-1; TRBD2 matches at 11 bases. Germline-derived CDR1 and CDR2 are MDHEN and SYDVKM. The CDR3 has 17 residues. With 5 bases clipped from V and 1 base from J, the junction kept 7 bases outside the gene matches. This CDR3 reads CASSNGPSGRSYNEQFF. The CDR3 DNA reads TGTGCCAGCAGTAATGGGCCTAGCGGGAGGTCCTACAATGAGCAGTTCTTC.